This passage covers 15 T cell receptor beta chains from one sample sequenced in a study of blood T cell repertoires in COVID-19. TCRdb's table, derived via immunoSEQ multiplex PCR, lists solely in-frame clones and lacks some. The sample lists about 180,000 clones; approximately 85% were seen once. Input material: PBMCs or T cells enriched from blood (not recorded which). These receptor sequences come from a woman aged 18-29 years who had recovered from COVID-19.

The CDR3 nucleotides are TGTGCAAGTCGCTTACCAGCGCGGGGTCAGAACACTGAAGCTTTCTTT. It encodes CASRLPARGQNTEAFF. The chain couples TRBV12-2 to TRBJ1-1. TRBV12-2 counts as a pseudogene. CDR3 length: 16 amino acids.

The chain couples TRBV28 to TRBJ2-7, with 7 bases matching TRBD1. The CDR3 totals 16 residues. Germline trimming cut 5 bases from V and 3 bases from J; bases unmatched to any gene: 13. Germline V gene data show CDR1 as MDHEN and CDR2 as SYDVKM. Here the CDR3 reads CASSPTSYRDSYEQYF. The CDR3 DNA is TGTGCCAGCAGTCCGACGTCCTACCGGGACAGCTACGAGCAGTACTTC.

The chain employs TRBV6-5 and TRBJ2-7; a possible D gene is TRBD2 (6 bases). CDR1 and CDR2 from the germline V gene are MNHEY and SVGAGI. This CDR3 has 15 residues. V was clipped by 5 bases and J by 3 bases, with 17 bases between them. This CDR3 reads CASSLSGSPNYEQYF. Written as DNA, the CDR3 is TGTGCCAGCAGTCTTAGCGGTTCCCCTAACTACGAGCAGTACTTC.

The chain links TRBV10-3 to TRBJ2-7; perhaps TRBD2 as D (5 bases). This CDR3 spans 14 amino acids. Trimming cost V 6 bases and J 2 bases, with 14 bases left between them. CDR1 is ENHRY and CDR2 is SYGVKD in the germline V gene. In DNA form, the CDR3 reads TGTGCCATCAGGGGCGGGCCCGCCGCCTACGAGCAGTACTTC. Amino acid sequence: CAIRGGPAAYEQYF.

The chain combines TRBV2 with TRBJ2-3; D is perhaps TRBD2 (6 bases). The germline V and J ends were trimmed by 7 bases and 2 bases, with 19 bases remaining between them. Germline assignment: CDR1 SNHLY and CDR2 FYNNEI. The CDR3 spans 16 residues. The CDR3 DNA reads as TGTGCCAGCACCAAAGAGGGTCCGGACTACACAGATACGCAGTATTTT. Encoded protein: CASTKEGPDYTDTQYF.

The chain has TRBV29-1 and TRBJ1-2; D might be TRBD1 (6 bases). CDR3 length: 12 residues. Germline assignment: CDR1 SQVTM and CDR2 ANQGSEA. The V end was cut by 4 bases, the J end by 7 bases, with 13 bases between. DNA of the CDR3: TGCAGCGTTGTTGGGGAGGGGGGTGGCTACACCTTC. This sequence encodes CSVVGEGGGYTF.

The rearrangement links TRBV24-1 to TRBJ2-1; a possible D gene is TRBD2 (5 bases). The V gene lost 3 bases and the J gene lost 2 bases, with 13 bases spanning the gap. This CDR3 comprises 16 residues. Germline V CDR1 and CDR2: KGHDR, SFDVKD. The CDR3 here is CATSDPSLATYNEQFF. In DNA form, the CDR3 reads TGTGCCACCAGTGATCCATCTCTAGCAACCTACAATGAGCAGTTCTTC.

The genes are TRBV10-3 and TRBJ1-5, with D tentatively TRBD1 (6 bases). The ends were cut back, 0 bases at V and 6 bases at J, with 12 bases in the middle. Germline V gene sequence: CDR1 ENHRY, CDR2 SYGVKD. The CDR3 extends over 15 amino acids. The CDR3 coding sequence is TGTGCCATCAGTGAGTCTGTGGGGGCCGGTCAGCCCCAGCATTTT. As protein: CAISESVGAGQPQHF.

The chain recombines TRBV4-1 with TRBJ2-2; D may be TRBD2 (7 bases). This CDR3 region has 17 residues. The germline gives CDR1 MGHRA, CDR2 YSYEKL. Deletions cut 0 bases from V and 6 bases from J, with 17 bases between. DNA for the CDR3: TGCGCCAGCAGCCAAGATAGCAGGGGTGGGAGGGCCGGGGAGCTGTTTTTT. Residues: CASSQDSRGGRAGELFF.

The rearrangement uses TRBV5-1 and TRBJ2-3; the match to TRBD1 covers 10 bases. CDR3 length: 15 residues. Germline V gene data show CDR1 as SGHRS and CDR2 as YFSETQ. V shed 0 bases and J 4 bases; nucleotides not matched to a gene: 2. The CDR3 region has the DNA TGCGCCAGCAGCTTGGGACAGGGGGCCCCAGATACGCAGTATTTT. Its protein product is CASSLGQGAPDTQYF.

The CDR3 bases are TGTGCCAGCAGCAACACAGGGGGCACTGGCTACACCTTC. Amino acid sequence: CASSNTGGTGYTF. The chain carries TRBV6-5 and TRBJ1-2; TRBD1 agrees at 9 bases. V lost 6 bases to trimming and J lost 7 bases; unmatched junction nucleotides: 6. Germline values: CDR1 MNHEY, CDR2 SVGAGI. The CDR3 contains 13 residues.

The sample holds one count of this clone. This chain joins TRBV29-1 and TRBJ2-7; D perhaps matches TRBD2 (5 bases). Germline assignment: CDR1 SQVTM and CDR2 ANQGSEA. This CDR3 is built from 14 residues. The V and J ends lost 3 bases and 4 bases respectively, with 16 bases between them. CDR3 sequence (DNA): TGCAGCGTTGATCCGGCAGGCGGAGGATACGAGCAGTACTTC. Its protein is CSVDPAGGGYEQYF.

Here the CDR3 reads CASRPGTGNEKLFF. Written as DNA, the CDR3 is TGTGCCAGCAGACCCGGGACAGGGAATGAAAAACTGTTTTTT. The rearrangement links TRBV28 to TRBJ1-4, with 9 bases that match TRBD1. Trimming took 6 bases from V and 5 from J; bases not matched to a gene: 4. Germline V lookup: CDR1 MDHEN, CDR2 SYDVKM. The CDR3 spans 14 residues.

The genes are TRBV7-2 and TRBJ2-7, with D possibly TRBD1 on 6 matching bases. Germline V gene lookup returns CDR1 SGHTA and CDR2 FQGNSA. This CDR3 is 13 amino acids long. V was trimmed by 7 bases and J by 5 bases, leaving 15 bases between them. CDR3: CASNWGPEHEQYF. The CDR3 nucleotides read TGTGCCAGCAACTGGGGGCCCGAGCACGAGCAGTACTTC.

This sequence joins TRBV4-2 and TRBJ2-3, with a weak D call TRBD2 (5 bases). The CDR3 is 15 residues long. Trimming took off 3 bases at V and 3 bases at J, with 13 bases between the two ends. The germline V gene encodes CDR1 LGHNA and CDR2 YNFKEQ. CDR3 nucleotides: TGTGCCAGCAGCCACGGCTCCGGAGGTACAGATACGCAGTATTTT. Its translation is CASSHGSGGTDTQYF.